This TCR beta chain was documented in a study of breast tumors, draining lymph nodes, adjacent tissues. TCRdb recomputed calls from the multiplex PCR reads with MiXCR, one row per CDR3 protein. The top ten clones hold about 11% of a sample with approximately 52,000 distinct CDR3 sequences, around 45% of them seen once. This sequence was found in a female donor with breast cancer. Some clones in this sample may be carry-over from other donors' samples. Sequencing was done on a sample of breast tumor tissue.

CDR3 bases: TGTGCCAGCAGCTTAACGGGCAGCGCTGGACTAGACAATGAGCAGTTCTTC. It translates to CASSLTGSAGLDNEQFF. The chain has TRBV11-3 and TRBJ2-1; 7 bases map to TRBD2. The CDR3 has 17 residues. V lost 2 bases to trimming and J lost 5 bases; unmatched junction nucleotides: 12. Germline V gives CDR1 SGHNT, CDR2 YENEEA.